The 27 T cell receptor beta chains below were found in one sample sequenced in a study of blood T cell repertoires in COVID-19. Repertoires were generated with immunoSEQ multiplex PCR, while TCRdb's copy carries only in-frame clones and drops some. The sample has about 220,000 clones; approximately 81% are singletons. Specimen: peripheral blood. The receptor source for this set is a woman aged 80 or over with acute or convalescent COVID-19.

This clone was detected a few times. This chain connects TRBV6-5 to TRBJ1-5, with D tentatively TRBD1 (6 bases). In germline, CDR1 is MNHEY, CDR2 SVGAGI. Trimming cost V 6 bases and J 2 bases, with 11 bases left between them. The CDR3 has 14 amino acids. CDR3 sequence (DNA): TGTGCCAGCAGCCAGGGGTTCGGCAATCAGCCCCAGCATTTT. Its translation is CASSQGFGNQPQHF.

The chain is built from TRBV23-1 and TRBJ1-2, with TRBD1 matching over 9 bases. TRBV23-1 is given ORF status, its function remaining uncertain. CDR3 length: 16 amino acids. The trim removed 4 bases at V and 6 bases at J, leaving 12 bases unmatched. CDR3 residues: CASSRIPGQGVDGYTF. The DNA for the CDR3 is TGCGCCAGCAGTCGCATACCGGGACAGGGTGTGGATGGCTACACCTTC.

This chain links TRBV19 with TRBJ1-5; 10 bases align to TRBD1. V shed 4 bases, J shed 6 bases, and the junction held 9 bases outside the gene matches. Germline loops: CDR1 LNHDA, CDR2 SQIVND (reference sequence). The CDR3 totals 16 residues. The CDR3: CASSTGTGVSGQPQHF. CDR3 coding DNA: TGTGCCAGTAGTACCGGGACAGGGGTCTCCGGTCAGCCCCAGCATTTT.

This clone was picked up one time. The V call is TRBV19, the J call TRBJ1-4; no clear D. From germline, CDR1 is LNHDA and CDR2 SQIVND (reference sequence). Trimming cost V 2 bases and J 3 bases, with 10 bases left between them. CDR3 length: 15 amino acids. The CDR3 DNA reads TGTGCCAGTAGTATAAGGCCAGGTGCTAATGAAAAACTGTTTTTT. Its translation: CASSIRPGANEKLFF.

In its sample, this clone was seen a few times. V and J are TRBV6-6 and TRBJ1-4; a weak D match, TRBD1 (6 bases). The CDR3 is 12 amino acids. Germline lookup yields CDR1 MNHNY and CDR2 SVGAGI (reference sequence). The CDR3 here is CVAQGYNEKLFF. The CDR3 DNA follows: TGTGTAGCACAGGGATATAATGAAAAACTGTTTTTT.

The CDR3 bases are TGTGCCAGCAGTTACTCGGACAGGCTCTCTGGAAACACCATATATTTT. It yields the protein CASSYSDRLSGNTIYF. The rearrangement links TRBV6-5 to TRBJ1-3; 7 nucleotides align to TRBD1. V lost 0 bases to trimming and J lost 0 bases; unmatched junction nucleotides: 2. CDR1 MNHEY and CDR2 SVGAGI come from the germline V gene. The CDR3 runs 16 residues.

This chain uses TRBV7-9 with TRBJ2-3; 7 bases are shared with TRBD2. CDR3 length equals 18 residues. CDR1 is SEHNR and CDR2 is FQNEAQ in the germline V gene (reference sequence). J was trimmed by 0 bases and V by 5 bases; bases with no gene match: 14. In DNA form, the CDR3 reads TGTGCCAGCAGCCCGCAAGGTGGGCGGGGGACTAGCACAGATACGCAGTATTTT. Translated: CASSPQGGRGTSTDTQYF.

The CDR3 spells CATAFPPSGGSGEQFF. As DNA, the CDR3 is TGTGCCACGGCCTTTCCCCCTAGCGGGGGGTCCGGTGAGCAGTTCTTC. The chain uses TRBV15 and TRBJ2-1; 11 bases align to TRBD2. Germline assignment: CDR1 LNHNV and CDR2 YYDKDF (reference sequence). The CDR3 contains 16 residues. The V and J ends lost 9 bases and 9 bases, in that order; junction bases with no gene match: 16.

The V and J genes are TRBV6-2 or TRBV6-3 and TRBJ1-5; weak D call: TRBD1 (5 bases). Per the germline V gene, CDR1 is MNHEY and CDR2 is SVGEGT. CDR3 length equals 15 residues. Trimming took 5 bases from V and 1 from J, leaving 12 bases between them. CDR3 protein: CASSGRGISNQPQHF. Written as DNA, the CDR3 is TGTGCCAGCAGTGGGAGGGGAATAAGCAATCAGCCCCAGCATTTT.

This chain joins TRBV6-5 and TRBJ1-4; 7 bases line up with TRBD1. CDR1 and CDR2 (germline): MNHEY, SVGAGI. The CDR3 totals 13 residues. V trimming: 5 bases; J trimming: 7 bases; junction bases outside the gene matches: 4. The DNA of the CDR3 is TGTGCCAGCAGTACAGGGGAAGGTGAAAAACTGTTTTTT. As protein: CASSTGEGEKLFF.

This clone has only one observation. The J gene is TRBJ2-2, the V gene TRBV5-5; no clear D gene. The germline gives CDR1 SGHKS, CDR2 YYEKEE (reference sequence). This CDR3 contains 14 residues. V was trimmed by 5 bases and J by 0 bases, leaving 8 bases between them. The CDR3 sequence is CASRATTNTGELFF. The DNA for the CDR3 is TGTGCCAGCAGGGCGACAACGAACACCGGGGAGCTGTTTTTT.

The CDR3 protein is CASSIVGQGPDTQYF. The CDR3 nucleotides are TGTGCCAGTAGTATTGTTGGACAGGGACCAGATACGCAGTATTTT. This chain connects TRBV19 to TRBJ2-3; TRBD1 matches at 8 bases. CDR3 length equals 15 residues. V trimming: 3 bases; J trimming: 4 bases; junction bases outside the gene matches: 6. Germline CDR1 is LNHDA and CDR2 is SQIVND (reference sequence). Complete variable domain (other parts from reference TRBV19 and TRBJ2-3): DGGITQSPKYLFRKEGQNVTLSCEQNLNHDAMYWYRQDPGQGLRLIYYSQIVNDFQKGDIAEGYSVSREKKESFPLTVTSAQKNPTAFYLCASSIVGQGPDTQYFGPGTRLTVL.

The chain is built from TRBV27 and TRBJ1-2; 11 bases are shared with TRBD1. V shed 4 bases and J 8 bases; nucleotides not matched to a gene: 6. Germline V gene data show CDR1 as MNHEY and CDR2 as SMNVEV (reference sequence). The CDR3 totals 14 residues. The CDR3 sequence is CASSSGQGGRGYTF. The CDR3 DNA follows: TGTGCCAGCAGTTCGGGACAGGGGGGTCGGGGCTACACCTTC.

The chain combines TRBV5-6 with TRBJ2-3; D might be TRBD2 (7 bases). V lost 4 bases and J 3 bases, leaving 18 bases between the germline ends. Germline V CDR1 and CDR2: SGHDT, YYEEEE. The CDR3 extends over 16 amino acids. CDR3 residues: CASSPRGGSGTDTQYF. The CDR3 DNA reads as TGTGCCAGCAGCCCGAGGGGGGGGAGTGGGACAGATACGCAGTATTTT. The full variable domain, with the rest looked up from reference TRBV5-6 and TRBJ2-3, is DAGVTQSPTHLIKTRGQQVTLRCSPKSGHDTVSWYQQALGQGPQFIFQYYEEEERQRGNFPDRFSGHQFPNYSSELNVNALLLGDSALYLCASSPRGGSGTDTQYFGPGTRLTVL.

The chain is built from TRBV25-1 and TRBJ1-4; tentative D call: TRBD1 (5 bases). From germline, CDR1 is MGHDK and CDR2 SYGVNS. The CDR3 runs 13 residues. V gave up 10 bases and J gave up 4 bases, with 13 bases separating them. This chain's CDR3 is CATLGDYNEKLFF. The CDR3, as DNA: TGTGCCACTCTCGGGGACTATAATGAAAAACTGTTTTTT.

The chain's CDR3 is CASSPREWGNQETQYF. The DNA for the CDR3 is TGTGCCAGCAGCCCCCGGGAGTGGGGGAACCAAGAGACCCAGTACTTC. The gene calls are TRBV3-1 (or the pseudogene TRBV3-2) and TRBJ2-5; D perhaps matches TRBD2 (6 bases). Trimming left V 4 bases short and J 0 bases short, with 15 bases between. This CDR3 has 16 residues. CDR1 is LGHDT and CDR2 is YNNKEL in the germline V gene (reference sequence).

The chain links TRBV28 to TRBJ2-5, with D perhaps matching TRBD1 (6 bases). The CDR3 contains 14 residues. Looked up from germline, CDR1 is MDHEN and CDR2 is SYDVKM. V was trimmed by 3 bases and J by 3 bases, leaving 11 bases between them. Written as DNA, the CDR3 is TGTGCCAGCAGTTTTGCAGGGGCCGAAGAGACCCAGTACTTC. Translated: CASSFAGAEETQYF.

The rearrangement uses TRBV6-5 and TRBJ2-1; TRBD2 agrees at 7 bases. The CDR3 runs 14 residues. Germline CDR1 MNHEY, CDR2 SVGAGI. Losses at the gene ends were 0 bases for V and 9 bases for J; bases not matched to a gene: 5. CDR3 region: CASSYSGGGAEQFF. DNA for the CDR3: TGTGCCAGCAGTTACTCCGGGGGAGGGGCTGAGCAGTTCTTC.

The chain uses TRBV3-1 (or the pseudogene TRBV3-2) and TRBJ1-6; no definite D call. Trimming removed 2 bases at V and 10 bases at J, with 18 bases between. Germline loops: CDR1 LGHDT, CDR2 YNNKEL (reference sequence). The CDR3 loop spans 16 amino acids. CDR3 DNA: TGTGCCAGCAGCCAAACTTCTCCGGGTCAGAGATCACCCCTCCACTTT. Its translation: CASSQTSPGQRSPLHF.

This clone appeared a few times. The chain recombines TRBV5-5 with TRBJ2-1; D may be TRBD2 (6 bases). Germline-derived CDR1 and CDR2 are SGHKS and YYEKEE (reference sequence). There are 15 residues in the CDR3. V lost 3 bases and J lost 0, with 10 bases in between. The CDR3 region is CASSWDLSSYNEQFF. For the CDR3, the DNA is TGTGCCAGCAGCTGGGACTTGAGCTCCTACAATGAGCAGTTCTTC.

For the CDR3, the DNA is TGTGCCAGCAGCCAAGATTGGCTAGCGGGAGACTACGAGCAGTACTTC. The encoded protein is CASSQDWLAGDYEQYF. The genes are TRBV3-1 (or the pseudogene TRBV3-2) and TRBJ2-7; 10 nucleotides agree with TRBD2. Per the germline V gene, CDR1 is LGHDT and CDR2 is YNNKEL (reference sequence). CDR3 length equals 16 residues. The junction had 5 bases not matched to a gene; V was cut back by 0 bases and J by 3 bases.

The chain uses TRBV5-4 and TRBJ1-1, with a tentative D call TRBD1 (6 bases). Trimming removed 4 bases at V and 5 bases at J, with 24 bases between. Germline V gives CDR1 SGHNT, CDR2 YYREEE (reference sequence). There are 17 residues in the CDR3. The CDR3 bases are TGTGCCAGCAGCCCAGACTTGACAGGCACCGGGCGGACTGAAGCTTTCTTT. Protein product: CASSPDLTGTGRTEAFF. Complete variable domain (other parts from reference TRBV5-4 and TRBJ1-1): ETGVTQSPTHLIKTRGQQVTLRCSSQSGHNTVSWYQQALGQGPQFIFQYYREEENGRGNFPPRFSGLQFPNYSSELNVNALELDDSALYLCASSPDLTGTGRTEAFFGQGTRLTVV.

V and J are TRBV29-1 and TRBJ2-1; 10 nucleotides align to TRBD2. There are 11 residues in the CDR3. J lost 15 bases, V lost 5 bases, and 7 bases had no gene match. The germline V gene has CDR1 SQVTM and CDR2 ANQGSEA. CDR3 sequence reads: CSVSGGASRFF. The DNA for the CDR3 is TGCAGCGTTAGCGGGGGGGCCTCCCGGTTCTTC.

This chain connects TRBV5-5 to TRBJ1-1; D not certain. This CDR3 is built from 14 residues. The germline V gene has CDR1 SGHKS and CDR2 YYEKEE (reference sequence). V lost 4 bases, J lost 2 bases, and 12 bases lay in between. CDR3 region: CASSPRGLNTEAFF. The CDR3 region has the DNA TGTGCCAGCAGCCCACGGGGTCTAAACACTGAAGCTTTCTTT.

CDR3 coding DNA: TGTGCCAGAAGCTTCACGAGCTCCTATAATTCACCCCTCCACTTT. It codes for CARSFTSSYNSPLHF. This chain connects TRBV7-5 to TRBJ1-6. TRBV7-5 has pseudogene status. The CDR3 length is 15 residues.

The CDR3 is CASSLAGLDYGYTF. In nucleotides, the CDR3 is TGTGCCAGCAGCTTGGCAGGGTTAGACTATGGCTACACCTTC. The rearrangement joins TRBV7-2 to TRBJ1-2; TRBD1 is a possible D gene (5 bases). The length of the CDR3 is 14 residues. Deletions cut 3 bases from V and 3 bases from J, with 11 bases between. From germline, CDR1 is SGHTA and CDR2 FQGNSA.

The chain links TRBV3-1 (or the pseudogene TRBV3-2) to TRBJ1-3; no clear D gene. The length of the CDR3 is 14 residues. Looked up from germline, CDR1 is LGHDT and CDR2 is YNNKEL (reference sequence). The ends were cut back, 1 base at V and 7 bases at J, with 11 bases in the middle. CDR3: CASSQGSVGNTIYF. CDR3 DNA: TGTGCCAGCAGCCAAGGTTCAGTCGGGAACACCATATATTTT.